The source of this T cell receptor beta chain is a study of human T cells and chemical hapten exposure. About the study: Patch tests applied 0.01% DPC to the upper back and were scored after 6 days.

This clonotype came up many times. TCRdb re-derived calls from the RACE reads in MiXCR, one entry per CDR3 protein. In the table there are tens of thousands of distinct CDR3 sequences, 6.5% to 10% of which are singletons. The time point denotes: patch test 2, 6 weeks after DPC sensitization. Stated treatment: therapeutic diphenylcyclopropenone sensitization with weekly scalp DPC. Germline CDR1 LGHDT, CDR2 YNNKEL (reference sequence). V dropped 4 bases and J dropped 7; count of bases not matched to a gene: 11. CDR3 length: 15 residues. The starting material was whole blood, obtained in connection with sensitization to the hapten diphenylcyclopropenone (DPC). The TCR originated in a woman aged 45-60 years with alopecia areata. Some clones in this sample may be carry-over from other donors' samples. This sequence joins TRBV3-1 and TRBJ2-7, with 9 bases identical to TRBD1. Here the CDR3 reads CASSRRQGVVWEQYF. In nucleotides, the CDR3 is TGTGCCAGCAGCCGAAGACAGGGGGTTGTGTGGGAGCAGTACTTC.